This T cell receptor beta chain is drawn from a study of a mutant IDH1 vaccine in newly diagnosed glioma. Germline V CDR1 and CDR2: MNHEY, SMNVEV (reference sequence). After removal of 0 bases from V and 7 bases from J, the junction contained 20 bases not matched to a gene. The CDR3 has 19 amino acids. Method: immunoSEQ multiplex PCR; TCRdb's copy keeps in-frame clones and lacks some. In the table there are some 60,000 clones, 70% to 85% of which are singletons. Documented time point: week 11, during vaccination. Mutant IDH1 20-mer peptide, at 300 ug, made up each vaccine dose, with topical imiquimod. As regards this clone: Its antigen is as yet unknown.

This clonotype originated in a man under 40 with glioma. The chain recombines TRBV27 with TRBJ1-1; 7 nucleotides match TRBD1. Sample: PBMCs, taken from a glioma patient whose treatment included an IDH1 peptide vaccine. CDR3 amino acids: CASSLSRWGLEGTANEAFF. In nucleotides, the CDR3 is TGTGCCAGCAGTTTATCGCGGTGGGGTCTTGAAGGGACAGCTAATGAAGCTTTCTTT.